These 9 T cell receptor beta chains originate from one sample sequenced in a study of Graves' ophthalmopathy and Graves' hyperthyroidism. RNA transcripts were the template, and TCR beta CDR3 regions were amplified from them. An opening RT-PCR round employed HTBI primers and preceded a second-round multiplex PCR. Each CDR3 protein is one row after TCRdb ran MiXCR on the multiplex PCR reads. Among over a million distinct CDR3 sequences listed, roughly two fifths were seen once. The source material was peripheral blood or thyroid tissue (not recorded which). The receptors were gathered from an adult man with Graves' hyperthyroidism.

This clonotype showed up just a few times. The chain employs TRBV7-3 and TRBJ2-7; 8 bases are shared with TRBD1. The CDR3 has 12 residues. In germline, CDR1 is SGHTA, CDR2 FQGTGA. With V trimmed by 11 bases and J by 0 bases, 3 bases remained unmatched. Here the CDR3 reads CAEQGASYEQYF. CDR3 sequence (DNA): TGTGCCGAGCAGGGGGCCTCCTACGAGCAGTACTTC. Supplemented by reference TRBV7-3 and TRBJ2-7, the full variable domain reads GAGVSQTPSNKVTEKGKYVELRCDPISGHTALYWYRQSLGQGPEFLIYFQGTGAADDSGLPNDRFFAVRPEGSVSTLKIQRTERGDSAVYLCAEQGASYEQYFGPGTRLTVT.

Remarks on this clonotype: The junction does not match germline at one end; this may be a read error. CDR3 region: CAASSAGPTSGNTIYF. CDR3 nucleotide sequence: TGTGCCGCCAGCAGCGCTGGACCGACCTCTGGAAACACCATATATTTT. The V and J genes are TRBV15 and TRBJ1-3; D is undetermined. Germline V lookup: CDR1 LNHNV, CDR2 YYDKDF (reference sequence). The CDR3 contains 16 residues.

This clonotype was observed at least ten times. This chain uses TRBV12-3 or TRBV12-4 with TRBJ1-3; D perhaps matches TRBD1 (5 bases). The CDR3 sequence is 14 residues long. V lost 6 bases and J lost 16, with 25 bases in between. CDR3 coding DNA: TGTGCCAGCAGCCCCCACGCGACAGCTGTTTTTCCCTATTTT. Translating it yields CASSPHATAVFPYF.

This chain joins TRBV15 and TRBJ2-5; no clear D gene. The V gene lost 0 bases and the J gene lost 3 bases, with 11 bases spanning the gap. The CDR3 extends over 15 amino acids. Per germline, CDR1 LNHNV and CDR2 YYDKDF (reference sequence). Here the CDR3 reads CATSREDAAEETQYF. The CDR3 nucleotides read TGTGCCACCAGCAGAGAGGACGCCGCCGAAGAGACCCAGTACTTC.

This clonotype was picked up many times. V and J are TRBV10-3 and TRBJ1-2; 7 nucleotides match TRBD1. Germline trimming cut 7 bases from V and 8 bases from J; bases unmatched to any gene: 10. Germline lookup yields CDR1 ENHRY and CDR2 SYGVKD. CDR3 length equals 13 residues. CDR3 nucleotide sequence: TGTGCCATCAATCCCGACAGGGATGGAGGCTACACCTTC. Its protein is CAINPDRDGGYTF.

This sequence joins TRBV25-1 and TRBJ1-5, with D unclear. CDR3 length: 14 residues. Per germline, CDR1 MGHDK and CDR2 SYGVNS. Trimming took off 3 bases at V and 4 bases at J, with 10 bases between the two ends. CDR3 in DNA: TGTGCCAGCAGTGACGACGGGGAAAATCAGCCCCAGCATTTT. Translation gives CASSDDGENQPQHF. Full variable domain (missing parts from reference TRBV25-1 and TRBJ1-5): EADIYQTPRYLVIGTGKKITLECSQTMGHDKMYWYQQDPGMELHLIHYSYGVNSTEKGDLSSESTVSRIRTEHFPLTLESARPSHTSQYLCASSDDGENQPQHFGDGTRLSIL.

V gene TRBV10-3 combines with J gene TRBJ1-5; 8 positions match TRBD1. This CDR3 contains 16 residues. V dropped 3 bases and J dropped 1; count of bases not matched to a gene: 5. Germline CDR1 ENHRY, CDR2 SYGVKD. The CDR3 DNA is TGTGCCATCAGTGACGGGACAGGCGGAAGCAATCAGCCCCAGCATTTT. Translation gives CAISDGTGGSNQPQHF.

There are a few counts of this clonotype. V and J are TRBV5-1 and TRBJ2-5; 13 nucleotides match TRBD2. V lost 4 bases to trimming and J lost 2 bases; unmatched junction nucleotides: 2. There are 15 residues in the CDR3. CDR1 is SGHRS, CDR2 YFSETQ, per germline. Written as DNA, the CDR3 is TGCGCCAGCAGCGAGGGACTAGCGGGGCAAGAGACCCAGTACTTC. It encodes CASSEGLAGQETQYF.

The chain links TRBV29-1 to TRBJ2-3; D call uncertain. There are 15 residues in the CDR3. The V end was cut by 3 bases, the J end by 0 bases, with 13 bases between. Germline V gene sequence: CDR1 SQVTM, CDR2 ANQGSEA. DNA for the CDR3: TGCAGCGTTGAGGAACGGGTGACTAGCACAGATACGCAGTATTTT. Translated, it gives CSVEERVTSTDTQYF.